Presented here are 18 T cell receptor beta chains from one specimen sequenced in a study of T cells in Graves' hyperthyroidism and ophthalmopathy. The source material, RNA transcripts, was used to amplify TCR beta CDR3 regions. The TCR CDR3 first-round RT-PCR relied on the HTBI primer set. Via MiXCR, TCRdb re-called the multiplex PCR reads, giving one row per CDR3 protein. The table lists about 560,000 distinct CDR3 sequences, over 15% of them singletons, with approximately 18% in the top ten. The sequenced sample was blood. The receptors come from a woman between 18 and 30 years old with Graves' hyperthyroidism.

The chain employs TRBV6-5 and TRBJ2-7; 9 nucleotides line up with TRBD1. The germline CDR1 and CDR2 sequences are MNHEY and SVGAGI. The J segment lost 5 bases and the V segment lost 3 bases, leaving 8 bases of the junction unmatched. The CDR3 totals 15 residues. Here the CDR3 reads CASSYSGTGLHEQYF. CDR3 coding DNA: TGTGCCAGCAGTTATTCCGGGACAGGGCTCCACGAGCAGTACTTC.

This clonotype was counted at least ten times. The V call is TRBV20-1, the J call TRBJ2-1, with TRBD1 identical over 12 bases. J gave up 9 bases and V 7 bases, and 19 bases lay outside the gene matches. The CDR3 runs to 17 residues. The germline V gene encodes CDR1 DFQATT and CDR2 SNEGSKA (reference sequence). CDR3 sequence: CSVATDRDRGLSVEQFF. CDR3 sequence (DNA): TGCAGTGTTGCCACAGACCGGGACAGGGGGCTCAGTGTTGAGCAGTTCTTC.

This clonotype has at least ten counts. The CDR3 here is CASSLAKNRGSYNEQFF. CDR3 coding DNA: TGTGCCAGCAGCTTAGCAAAAAACAGGGGGTCCTACAATGAGCAGTTCTTC. The V and J genes are TRBV7-2 and TRBJ2-1; 8 bases map to TRBD1. CDR3 size: 17 residues. The V gene's germline CDR1 is SGHTA and CDR2 FQGNSA. J gave up 1 base and V 0 bases, and 5 bases lay outside the gene matches.

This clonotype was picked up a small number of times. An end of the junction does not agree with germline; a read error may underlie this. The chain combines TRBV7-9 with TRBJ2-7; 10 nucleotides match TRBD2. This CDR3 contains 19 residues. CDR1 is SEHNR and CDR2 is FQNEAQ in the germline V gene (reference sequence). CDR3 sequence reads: CAGSLPSILTSGPPYEQYF. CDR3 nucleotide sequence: TGTGCCGGCAGCCTACCCTCCATCCTGACTAGCGGGCCTCCCTACGAGCAGTACTTC.

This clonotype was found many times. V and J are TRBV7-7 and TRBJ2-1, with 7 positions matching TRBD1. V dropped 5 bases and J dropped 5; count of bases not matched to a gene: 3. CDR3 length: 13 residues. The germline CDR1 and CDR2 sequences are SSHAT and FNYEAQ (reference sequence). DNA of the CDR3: TGTGCCAGCAGCACAGGGGATCACAATGAGCAGTTCTTC. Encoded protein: CASSTGDHNEQFF.

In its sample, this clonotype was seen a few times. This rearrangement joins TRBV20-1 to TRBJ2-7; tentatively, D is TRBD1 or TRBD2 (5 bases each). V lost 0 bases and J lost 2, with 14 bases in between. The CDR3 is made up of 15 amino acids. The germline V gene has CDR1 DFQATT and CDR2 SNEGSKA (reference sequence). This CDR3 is CSARDLTQGPYEQYF. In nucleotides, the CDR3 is TGCAGTGCTAGAGATCTCACTCAGGGACCCTACGAGCAGTACTTC.

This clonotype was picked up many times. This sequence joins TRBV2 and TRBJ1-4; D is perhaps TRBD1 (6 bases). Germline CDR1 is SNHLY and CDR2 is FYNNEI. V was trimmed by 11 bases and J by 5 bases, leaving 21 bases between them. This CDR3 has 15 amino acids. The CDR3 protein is CASTGSTTVNEKLFF. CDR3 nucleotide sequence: TGTGCCTCAACAGGGTCCACCACCGTAAATGAAAAACTGTTTTTT.

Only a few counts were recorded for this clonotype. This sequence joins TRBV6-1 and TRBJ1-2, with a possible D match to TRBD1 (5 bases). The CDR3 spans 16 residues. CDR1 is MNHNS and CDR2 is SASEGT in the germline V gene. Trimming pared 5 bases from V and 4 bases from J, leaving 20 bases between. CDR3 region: CASSSRRGCGVYGYTF. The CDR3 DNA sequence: TGTGCCAGCAGTTCCCGGAGGGGCTGTGGGGTCTATGGCTACACCTTC.

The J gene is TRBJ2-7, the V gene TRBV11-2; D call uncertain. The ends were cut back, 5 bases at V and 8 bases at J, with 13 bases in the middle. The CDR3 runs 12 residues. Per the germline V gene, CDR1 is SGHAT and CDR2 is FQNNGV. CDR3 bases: TGTGCCAGCAGCCTTCCAGTGGGGAAGCAGTACTTC. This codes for CASSLPVGKQYF.

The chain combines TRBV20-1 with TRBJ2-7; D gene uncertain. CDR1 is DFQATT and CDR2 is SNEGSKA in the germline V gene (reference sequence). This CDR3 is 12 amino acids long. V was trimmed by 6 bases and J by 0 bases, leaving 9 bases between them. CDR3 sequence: CSAPSFSYEQYF. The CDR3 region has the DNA TGCAGTGCACCCTCATTCTCCTACGAGCAGTACTTC.

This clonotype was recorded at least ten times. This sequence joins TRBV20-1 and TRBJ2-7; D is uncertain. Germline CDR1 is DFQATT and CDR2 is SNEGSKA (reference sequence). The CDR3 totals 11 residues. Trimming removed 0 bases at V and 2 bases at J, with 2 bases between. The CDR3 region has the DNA TGCAGTGCTAGAGATACCTACGAGCAGTACTTC. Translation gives CSARDTYEQYF.

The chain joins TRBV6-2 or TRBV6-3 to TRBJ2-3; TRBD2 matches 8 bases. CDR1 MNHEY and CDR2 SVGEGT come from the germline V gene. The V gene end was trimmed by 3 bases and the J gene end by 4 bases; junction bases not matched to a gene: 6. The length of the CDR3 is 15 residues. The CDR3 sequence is CASSYAGGSADTQYF. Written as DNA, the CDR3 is TGTGCCAGCAGTTATGCGGGGGGCTCCGCAGATACGCAGTATTTT.

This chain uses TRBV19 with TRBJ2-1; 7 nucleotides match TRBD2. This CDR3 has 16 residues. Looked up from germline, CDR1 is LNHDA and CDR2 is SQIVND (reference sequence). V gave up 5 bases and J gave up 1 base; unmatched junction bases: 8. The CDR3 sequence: CASSPRGLVSYNEQFF. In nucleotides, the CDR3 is TGTGCCAGTAGTCCCAGAGGACTAGTTTCCTACAATGAGCAGTTCTTC.

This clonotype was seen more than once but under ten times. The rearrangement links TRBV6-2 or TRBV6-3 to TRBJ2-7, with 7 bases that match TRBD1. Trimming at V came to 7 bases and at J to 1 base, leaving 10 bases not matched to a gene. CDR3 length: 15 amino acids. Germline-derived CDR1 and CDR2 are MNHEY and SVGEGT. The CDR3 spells CASTTDRVFSYEQYF. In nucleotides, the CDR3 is TGTGCCAGCACCACCGACAGGGTATTTTCCTACGAGCAGTACTTC.

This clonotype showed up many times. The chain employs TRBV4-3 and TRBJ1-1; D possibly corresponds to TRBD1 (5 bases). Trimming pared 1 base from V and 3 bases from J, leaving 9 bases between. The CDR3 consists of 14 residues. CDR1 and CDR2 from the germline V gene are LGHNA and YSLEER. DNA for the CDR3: TGCGCCAGCAGCCAAGGGGGCGCGGACACTGAAGCTTTCTTT. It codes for CASSQGGADTEAFF.

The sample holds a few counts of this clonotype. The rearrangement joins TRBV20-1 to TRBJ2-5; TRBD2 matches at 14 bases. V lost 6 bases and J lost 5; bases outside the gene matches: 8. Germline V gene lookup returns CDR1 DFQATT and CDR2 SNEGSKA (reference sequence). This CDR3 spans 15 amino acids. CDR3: CSAQTSGRAKETQYF. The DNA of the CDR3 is TGCAGTGCCCAGACTAGCGGGAGGGCCAAGGAGACCCAGTACTTC.

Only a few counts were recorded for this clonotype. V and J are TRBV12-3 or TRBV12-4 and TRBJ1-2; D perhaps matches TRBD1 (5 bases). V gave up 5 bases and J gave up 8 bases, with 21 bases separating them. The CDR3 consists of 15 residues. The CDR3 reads CASSLLLGRLEGYTF. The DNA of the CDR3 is TGTGCCAGCAGTCTTCTCTTGGGACGCCTGGAAGGCTACACCTTC.

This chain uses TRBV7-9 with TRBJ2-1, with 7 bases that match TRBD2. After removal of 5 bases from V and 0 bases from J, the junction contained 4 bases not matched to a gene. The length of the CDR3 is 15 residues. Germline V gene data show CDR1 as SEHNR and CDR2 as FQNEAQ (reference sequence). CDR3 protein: CASSRGTNSYNEQFF. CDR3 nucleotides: TGTGCCAGCAGCCGAGGGACTAACTCCTACAATGAGCAGTTCTTC.